Sequencing of this TCR beta chain was carried out in a study of cytomegalovirus exposure and HLA in healthy donors. Study-wide results and caveats: A cluster of highly shared sequence variants was likely a sequencing artifact. A later look showed TCR association rates differing by HLA locus, highest for DRB1 and lowest for HLA-C.

The CDR3 contains 15 residues. Germline CDR1 and CDR2: MNHNY and SVGAGI (reference sequence). J lost 4 bases, V lost 5 bases, and 8 bases had no gene match. A remark on this clone: What it binds is unknown.

Use of 60 Vbeta and 13 Jbeta primers characterized the PCR. This table comes from immunoSEQ multiplex PCR, and its TCRdb copy is limited to in-frame clones, with some not included. Its table records about 130,000 clones. The sequence was collected from a man aged 40-49 years in good health and CMV-seronegative. The specimen sequenced was PBMCs. This chain uses TRBV6-6 with TRBJ2-7; 10 bases fit TRBD2. The CDR3 DNA sequence: TGTGCCAGCAGTCAATCTAGCGGGAGTTGGTACGAGCAGTACTTC. Its translation is CASSQSSGSWYEQYF.